This T cell receptor beta chain was identified in a study of T cell repertoires in cytomegalovirus infection (dated by TCRdb to the late 2010s). Study-level background: Alongside well-studied HLA-B-restricted epitopes, the peptide stimulations were aimed at recently identified HLA-C-restricted CMV epitopes, whose presentation resists viral immunomodulation. Donor HLA type was relevant to the analysis, as public TCR beta signatures indicated carriage of CMV infection together with the matching HLA type. The paper's findings and limits, for the study overall: Cumulative frequency of public TCR beta family members discriminated carriers of CMV infection plus the relevant HLA type in this cohort and an independent approximately 340-donor cohort. The ex vivo response was dominated by HLA-C-restricted CMV-specific TCR beta clonotypes, which also provided the single most frequent clonotype in two of eight donors.

The CDR3 contains 15 residues, cysteine and phenylalanine counted. Here the CDR3 DNA is all that survives: 45 bases in frame from base 1. The germline V end is reduced by 0 bases and the J end by 4 bases; junction bases left unmatched: 5. CDR1 and CDR2 are read off the germline V gene (reference sequence) as SEHNR and FQNEAQ. Sequenced using an Illumina HiSeq 1500. The raw public data were reprocessed by TCRdb itself: fastp quality trimming at Q25, MiXCR clonotype calling, in-frame beta chains only. Every CDR3 protein is listed once, alongside the most common genes and DNA of its rows. A total of a few hundred thousand distinct CDR3 sequences appear in this sample, 25% to 30% of them only once. Of the sample, around 20% falls within the top ten clones. Turning to this clonotype: This receptor's antigen is unknown. Per-nucleotide qualities are absent, and no much larger clonotype sits a single base away.

Interpreted using the paper, the treatment or condition label stands for: in vitro stimulation with specific CMV peptide epitopes to enrich CMV-specific T cells. This receptor chain uses TRBV7-9 and TRBJ2-7, with 8 junctional bases fitting TRBD1. This TCR was sampled from a human donor in good health (CMV status not recorded). Some clones in this sample may be carry-over from other donors' samples. Sequencing was performed on cultured PBMCs, taken from culture after CMV antigen stimulation. The CDR3 region has the sequence CASSLATGATYEQYF. The DNA reads as follows: TGTGCCAGCAGCTTAGCGACAGGGGCGACTTACGAGCAGTACTTC.